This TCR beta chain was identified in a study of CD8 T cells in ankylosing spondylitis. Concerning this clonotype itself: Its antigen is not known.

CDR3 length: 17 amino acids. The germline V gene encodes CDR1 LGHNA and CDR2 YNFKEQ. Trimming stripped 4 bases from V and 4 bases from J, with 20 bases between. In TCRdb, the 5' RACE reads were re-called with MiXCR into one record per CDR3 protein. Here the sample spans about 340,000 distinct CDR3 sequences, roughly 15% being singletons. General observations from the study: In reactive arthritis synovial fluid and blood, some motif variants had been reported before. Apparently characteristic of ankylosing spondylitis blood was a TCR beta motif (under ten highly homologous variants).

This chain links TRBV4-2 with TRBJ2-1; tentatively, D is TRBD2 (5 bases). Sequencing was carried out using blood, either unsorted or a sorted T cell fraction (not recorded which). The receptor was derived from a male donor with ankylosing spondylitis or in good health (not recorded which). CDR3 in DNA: TGTGCCAGCAGCCCCACGACCGCGAGCGGCCTTTACAATGAGCAGTTCTTC. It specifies CASSPTTASGLYNEQFF.